Listed here are 19 T cell receptor beta chains from one sample, sequenced in a study of T cell clonality in common variable immunodeficiency. Study observations and caveats: Common variable immunodeficiency TCR beta sequences reportedly had fewer deletions and N-nucleotide insertions.

Generated by immunoSEQ multiplex PCR, the TCRdb table keeps only in-frame clones and is missing some. Singletons are absent from the sample, which has tens of thousands of clones. For these receptors, no antigen is known. Specimen: peripheral blood mononuclear cells. These TCRs come from a human donor with common variable immunodeficiency.

This clone was seen many times. Sequencing ends 3 residues short of the CDR3 end; the germline J gene provides the rest. The chain is built from TRBV30 and TRBJ2-7; TRBD1 agrees at 10 bases. In germline, CDR1 is GTSNPN, CDR2 SVGIG (reference sequence). There are 15 residues in the CDR3. The junction had 4 bases not matched to a gene; V was cut back by 0 bases and J by 2 bases. This CDR3 reads CAWSVWDRGTYEQYF. Incomplete CDR3 DNA: TGTGCCTGGAGTGTCTGGGACAGGGGTACCTACGAG.

This clone was seen a handful of times. The CDR3 extends 3 residues past the end of the read, so its final part is completed from the germline J gene. This chain uses TRBV6-2 or TRBV6-3 with TRBJ2-1; D might be TRBD2 (5 bases). The CDR3 has 15 amino acids. V was pared by 6 bases and J by 4 bases, with 16 bases between. Germline V CDR1 and CDR2: MNHEY, SVGEGT. CDR3 DNA (partial): TGTGCCAGCAGGGACCCGGGGAGACTTTACAATGAG. It yields the protein CASRDPGRLYNE. The full CDR3 reads CASRDPGRLYNEQFF.

This clone was detected a few times. The read finishes 3 residues shy of the CDR3 end, and the germline J gene is used to complete it. The chain links TRBV6-2 or TRBV6-3 to TRBJ2-7; tentatively, D is TRBD1 (5 bases). The CDR3 loop spans 14 amino acids. V was cut by 2 bases and J by 5 bases, with 13 bases left in between. Germline assignment: CDR1 MNHEY and CDR2 SVGEGT. The CDR3: CASSYGVQGHEQYF. CDR3 DNA (partial): TGTGCCAGCAGTTACGGGGTCCAGGGTCACGAG.

Ten or more counts support this clone. The read halts 3 residues ahead of the CDR3 end, with the missing end drawn from the germline J gene. This chain uses TRBV5-1 with TRBJ2-3, with D maybe TRBD2 (7 bases). The CDR3 consists of 15 residues. Trimming took off 2 bases at V and 1 base at J, with 11 bases between the two ends. Germline CDR1 SGHRS, CDR2 YFSETQ. CDR3 DNA (partial): TGCGCCAGCAGCTTAGGGGGGGGCGGCACAGATACG. As protein: CASSLGGGGTDT. The full CDR3 protein is CASSLGGGGTDTQYF.

Notes on this clone: The sequenced fragment ends 3 residues before the CDR3 boundary, so the rest is inferred from the germline J gene. The rearrangement joins TRBV5-1 to TRBJ2-7; 9 bases agree with TRBD1. CDR3 length: 15 residues. Germline CDR1 and CDR2: SGHRS and YFSETQ. V lost 3 bases to trimming and J lost 4 bases; unmatched junction nucleotides: 8. The covered CDR3 bases are TGCGCCAGCAGCTCAATCCGGGACAGGGCTTACGAG. Amino acids: CASSSIRDRAYE. The CDR3, in full, reads CASSSIRDRAYEQYF.

Many counts were recorded for this clone. The sequence runs out 3 residues before the end of the CDR3; the remainder is reconstructed from the germline J gene. V usage is TRBV20-1 and J usage is TRBJ1-4; D may be TRBD1 (5 bases). The CDR3 totals 14 residues. Looked up from germline, CDR1 is DFQATT and CDR2 is SNEGSKA (reference sequence). V gave up 2 bases and J gave up 7 bases, with 14 bases separating them. The sequenced CDR3 bases are TGCAGTGCTAGAAAGGCCCAGGGTGGTGAAAAA. Translating it yields CSARKAQGGEK. The full CDR3 reads CSARKAQGGEKLFF.

This clone was seen repeatedly, ten times or more. The sequence runs out 3 residues before the end of the CDR3; the remainder is reconstructed from the germline J gene. The chain has TRBV19 and TRBJ1-1, with D possibly TRBD1 on 6 matching bases. The CDR3 runs 13 residues. Germline-derived CDR1 and CDR2 are LNHDA and SQIVND (reference sequence). Deletions cut 9 bases from V and 3 bases from J, with 14 bases between. The CDR3 loop is CASAQGWDTEAFF. CDR3 DNA (partial): TGTGCCAGCGCACAGGGTTGGGACACTGAA.

This clone was seen at least ten times. Coverage ceases 3 residues before the CDR3 finishes, and the germline J gene fills in the end. The chain carries TRBV19 and TRBJ1-2; 9 nucleotides align to TRBD1. Germline V gene data show CDR1 as LNHDA and CDR2 as SQIVND (reference sequence). This CDR3 is built from 14 residues. The junction had 5 bases not matched to a gene; V was cut back by 5 bases and J by 4 bases. The CDR3 here is CASSSGTGPYGYTF. The covered CDR3 bases are TGTGCCAGTAGTTCCGGGACAGGGCCCTATGGC.

This clone turned up a few times. The read ends 3 residues before the CDR3 terminus; that terminus is restored from the germline J gene. The chain joins TRBV6-2 or TRBV6-3 to TRBJ2-3, with 7 bases matching TRBD1. CDR3 length: 12 amino acids. In germline, CDR1 is MNHEY, CDR2 SVGEGT. The CDR3 is CASSYGQAPQYF. CDR3 DNA (partial): TGTGCCAGCAGCTATGGACAGGCTCCG.

Notes on this clone: The CDR3 is cut off 3 residues early in the read; its end comes from the germline J gene. The chain joins TRBV30 to TRBJ2-7; tentatively, D is TRBD2 (6 bases). Trimming pared 3 bases from V and 3 bases from J, leaving 6 bases between. Germline CDR1 GTSNPN, CDR2 SVGIG (reference sequence). This CDR3 is built from 11 residues. CDR3 loop: CAWSGGYEQYF. Partial CDR3 DNA: TGTGCCTGGAGCGGGGGCTACGAG.

Only a few counts were recorded for this clone. The read is 3 residues too short to cover the CDR3 end, so that end is filled in from the germline J gene. The gene calls are TRBV6-2 or TRBV6-3 and TRBJ1-4; 7 nucleotides agree with TRBD1. J was trimmed by 7 bases and V by 5 bases; bases with no gene match: 16. CDR1 is MNHEY and CDR2 is SVGEGT in the germline V gene. CDR3 length: 17 residues. CDR3 sequence: CASSPLSHRGLVEKLFF. CDR3 DNA (partial): TGTGCCAGCAGTCCCCTCTCTCACAGGGGCCTCGTTGAAAAA.

CDR3 in amino acids: CASSTAGVWETQYF. The covered CDR3 bases are TGTGCCAGTAGTACGGCGGGTGTCTGGGAGACC. The V gene is TRBV19, the J gene TRBJ2-5, with a weak D call TRBD2 (5 bases). The read ends 3 residues before the CDR3 terminus; that terminus is restored from the germline J gene. This CDR3 is 14 amino acids long. The V and J ends lost 4 bases and 5 bases respectively, with 14 bases between them. The germline V gene has CDR1 LNHDA and CDR2 SQIVND (reference sequence).

This clone showed up many times. The read is 3 residues too short to cover the CDR3 end, so that end is filled in from the germline J gene. This chain connects TRBV7-8 to TRBJ1-1; 10 positions match TRBD1. This CDR3 comprises 14 residues. Germline CDR1 reads SGHVS; CDR2 reads FQNEAQ. Incomplete CDR3 DNA: TGTGCCAGCAGCTTTGGGGGGACAGGGGTAGGT. This translates into CASSFGGTGVG. The complete CDR3 protein is CASSFGGTGVGAFF.

At least ten counts were recorded for this clone. The read ends 3 residues early relative to the CDR3; the germline J gene fills the gap. This rearrangement joins TRBV29-1 to TRBJ2-2, with a weak D call TRBD2 (6 bases). This CDR3 is 14 amino acids long. Trimming stripped 4 bases from V and 2 bases from J, with 11 bases between. Germline V lookup: CDR1 SQVTM, CDR2 ANQGSEA. The part of the CDR3 DNA that was read is TGCAGCGTTGGGAGGGCAGCAAACACCGGGGAG. Translating it yields CSVGRAANTGE. The full CDR3 reads CSVGRAANTGELFF.

This clone was seen many times. The read ends 3 residues before the CDR3 terminus; that terminus is restored from the germline J gene. The chain uses TRBV19 and TRBJ1-4; TRBD1 matches at 8 bases. After removal of 6 bases from V and 3 bases from J, the junction contained 9 bases not matched to a gene. Germline assignment: CDR1 LNHDA and CDR2 SQIVND (reference sequence). The CDR3 extends over 16 amino acids. CDR3 DNA, as far as it was read: TGTGCCAGTAGCCTCTACTCACAGGGGGCTAATGAAAAA. Protein sequence: CASSLYSQGANEK. The CDR3, in full, reads CASSLYSQGANEKLFF.

This clone was detected many times. The CDR3 reads CSVRTPGSYNEQFF. Incomplete CDR3 DNA: TGCAGCGTTCGGACTCCCGGCTCCTACAATGAG. The V call is TRBV29-1, the J call TRBJ2-1, with D tentatively TRBD2 (5 bases). The CDR3 is cut off 3 residues early in the read; its end comes from the germline J gene. V was shortened by 5 bases and J by 0 bases, with 11 bases between the two germline ends. The CDR3 contains 14 residues. The germline V gene has CDR1 SQVTM and CDR2 ANQGSEA.

The table lists this clone with many counts. The missing CDR3 end, 3 residues past where the read stops, is filled in from the germline J gene. The chain combines TRBV30 with TRBJ2-7, with 10 positions matching TRBD1. The germline V gene has CDR1 GTSNPN and CDR2 SVGIG (reference sequence). J was trimmed by 0 bases and V by 3 bases; bases with no gene match: 11. This CDR3 contains 17 residues. The CDR3 DNA, read in part, is TGTGCCTGGAGACCCCCGGGACAGGGGTCCACCTCCTACGAG. It encodes CAWRPPGQGSTSYE. The whole CDR3 sequence is CAWRPPGQGSTSYEQYF.

A remark on this clone: The CDR3 extends 3 residues past the end of the read, so its final part is completed from the germline J gene. The chain joins TRBV2 to TRBJ1-2, with TRBD1 matching 9 bases. This CDR3 region has 15 residues. J was trimmed by 2 bases and V by 6 bases; bases with no gene match: 7. The germline CDR1 and CDR2 sequences are SNHLY and FYNNEI. CDR3 bases read: TGTGCCAGCAGGCCAGGGACAGGGTTGAACTATGGC. Translation: CASRPGTGLNYG. The whole CDR3 sequence is CASRPGTGLNYGYTF.

This clone has a count of ten or more. From the germline J gene comes the end of the CDR3, since the read stops 3 residues before it. This chain uses TRBV19 with TRBJ1-1, with a weak D call TRBD1 (5 bases). This CDR3 comprises 13 residues. Germline assignment: CDR1 LNHDA and CDR2 SQIVND (reference sequence). With 11 bases removed from V and 4 bases from J, the gap between germline ends came to 17 bases. The CDR3 region is CAGSAGLGTEAFF. Partial CDR3 DNA: TGTGCCGGCAGTGCAGGGTTGGGCACTGAA. Complete variable domain (other parts from reference TRBV19 and TRBJ1-1): DGGITQSPKYLFRKEGQNVTLSCEQNLNHDAMYWYRQDPGQGLRLIYYSQIVNDFQKGDIAEGYSVSREKKESFPLTVTSAQKNPTAFYLCAGSAGLGTEAFFGQGTRLTVV.